What follows describes a single T cell receptor (beta chain). The clone's antigen remains unknown. Base qualities are missing; no much larger clone stands one base away. V gives up 5 bases and J gives up 5 bases, and the segment between their germline ends measures 12 bases. CDR1 ENHRY and CDR2 SYGVKD were looked up in the germline V gene. Including the terminal cysteine and phenylalanine, the CDR3 comprises 13 residues. Just CDR3 DNA is preserved here, 39 bases in frame from base 1. The record originates from a study of cytomegalovirus exposure and HLA in healthy donors (dated 2017 in TCRdb). Study-level background: An earlier analysis of more than 550 of the donors reported 276 Gb of sequence data and around 110 million unique TCR beta sequences obtained from about 180 million T cells. About 320 gigabases of sequencing data and approximately 80 million unique TCR sequences were included in an early release covering around 600 HLA-typed donors. Of the roughly 400 genotyped donors, less than 90% were placed in the genetic ancestry cluster associated with self-reported Caucasian donors. The study aimed to test whether cataloging public T cell receptors could reveal signatures of past pathogen exposure. Using immunosequencing, the study profiled T cell repertoires from about 620 subjects and related those repertoires to cytomegalovirus serostatus. Besides the first cohort of around 670 subjects, a separate validation cohort made up of over 100 different subjects was used. The study combined high-throughput TCR immunosequencing, statistical association of individual TCRs with disease status, and machine learning to predict cytomegalovirus infection status. A later analysis re-examined previously published TCR beta repertoires from 500 to 700 donors and added high-resolution HLA genotyping to investigate patterns of TCR occurrence. Rather than using new phenotypic data, the later analysis identified candidate immune exposures from TCR beta sequences and from how often those sequences occurred across donors. An earlier analysis of 587 of the donors used high-throughput TCR beta sequencing to judge whether each TCR beta V gene segment behaved as functional or pseudogenic. Donor age, sex, ethnicity and CMV serostatus were compiled alongside the repertoire data. In a later genetic analysis, genome-wide SNP genotypes for about 55% of the roughly 670 donors were used, and that subset was treated as a discovery cohort. Every repertoire in the discovery cohort had been generated on one and the same sequencing platform. Class I and class II HLA loci were covered by the typing at four-digit resolution. Typing coverage varied by locus: roughly 629-640 donors for A, B, C, DRB1 and DQB1; approximately 500 for DQA1; 606 for DPA1; around 490 for DPB1. Roughly 5 DR-DQ haplotypes were handled as single units for association and clustering, since linkage in the cohort was strong. On average, 235,054 unique TCR beta nucleotide sequences were sequenced per donor among fewer than 500 genotyped donors of the cohort, with roughly 18% of those sequences being non-productive. What the authors observed across the whole study: Cytomegalovirus status was reported to be diagnosed by the classifier with high specificity and sensitivity in both the original and validation cohorts. Because the 87-base-pair reads could not distinguish some IMGT-functional V segments, including TRBV6-2 and TRBV6-3, those segments were excluded. According to a later analysis, most CMV-associated TCR beta chains appeared to be HLA-restricted, and the HLA associations seemed to be driven largely by CMV exposure. The sequencing pipeline was judged likely to have produced a cluster of highly shared sequence variants as a technical artifact. Roughly uniform sequencing depth across donors was assumed in presence/absence analyses, although this assumption may not hold. Assigning TCR associations to individual alleles was difficult when HLA alleles, especially DR and DQ, strongly co-occurred. Correlated functional status among segregating V segments might be attributable to linkage disequilibrium, but an unknown experimental factor could not be ruled out. In a later analysis, HLA-associated TCR beta chains were found to be more clonally expanded and to have lower generation probabilities than equally common non-associated chains. According to the authors, the approach could potentially be generalized to other disease states and immunological phenotypes. Most TCR sequences were observed very rarely across donors, whereas some public TCRs were present in many individuals. Compared with the roughly 670-donor mean, donors in an Asian-associated ancestry cluster had fewer N-insertions in productive TCRs, according to a later genetic analysis. A later genetic analysis associated a missense DCLRE1C variant with V-gene and J-gene trimming of TCR beta chains, and an independent cohort replicated the association. At a false discovery rate of 0.05, a later analysis linked under 20,000 TCR beta sequences to specific HLA alleles. A further reported finding was that TCR beta sequences accurately predicted the HLA-A and HLA-B alleles for most subjects in the first cohort. Several of the top co-occurrence clusters appeared to be linked to parvovirus B19, influenza, CMV and Epstein-Barr virus, according to a later analysis. The only immune exposure information available for the cohort was CMV serostatus. In a later analysis, TCR association rates were found to vary across HLA loci, with the most associated TCRs seen for DRB1 alleles and the fewest for HLA-C alleles. Three of the identified cytomegalovirus-associated TCR beta chains were confirmed in vitro to be specific for cytomegalovirus antigens. This cohort had only TCR beta chains sequenced, and the lack of alpha or paired-chain data limited which features could be detected. An earlier analysis of around 540 of the donors showed that most TCR beta V segments appeared in productive rearrangements either about 87% or about 30% of the time, which broadly matched IMGT annotations. Because HLA typing was unavailable for some donors at each locus, only the typed subset was used in association tests. Because counts were too low, fewer than 20 rarely observed V segments, including chromosome 9 orphons, were excluded from the earlier analysis of 587 of the donors. The study gave a list of under 200 TCR beta chains associated with cytomegalovirus.

Library creation used the immunoSEQ multiplex PCR assay. The multiplex PCR relied on a mix of 60 forward primers for TCR Vbeta segments and 13 reverse primers for TCR Jbeta segments. The CDR3 region of rearranged TCR beta genes was amplified from genomic DNA by a multiplex PCR assay. Amplified TCR beta libraries were sequenced as 87-base-pair reads on the Illumina HiSeq System. Concerning the study's data processing: A later analysis tallied approximately 87 million unique TCR beta chains across the 666 repertoires, and some 10 million of those chains were shared by two or more donors. A nearest-neighbor algorithm error-corrected the raw reads and collapsed the reads into unique sequences, merging closely related sequences to remove PCR and sequencing errors. CDR3 sequences were aligned to IMGT reference sequences to assign V, D and J gene segments. For a sequence to be retained, at least a six-nucleotide match to both a V gene segment and a J gene segment was required. A rearrangement counted as productive if the CDR3 had no stop codons and remained in frame with V and J, and every other rearrangement counted as non-productive. Following IMGT convention, CDR3 was defined as the stretch from the second conserved V-encoded cysteine to the conserved J-encoded phenylalanine. Sequences without an unambiguous match to a single V gene segment were excluded from the earlier analysis of approximately 560 of the donors. An earlier analysis of approximately 590 of the donors called V segments functional above 56.7% productive rearrangements and segregating when the between-donor standard deviation exceeded 5%. A statistical classification framework was built to diagnose cytomegalovirus status from the catalog of TCR beta chain sequences. V and J gene assignment, in a later analysis, came from comparing TCR nucleotide sequences with IMGT/GENE-DB human TR gene sequences. The TCRdist pipeline was used in a later analysis to assign CDR3 sequences and most-parsimonious VDJ recombination scenarios. In a later analysis, each TCR beta chain was defined by its CDR3 amino acid sequence together with its V-gene family, and reads lacking a unique V-gene family were excluded. To address suspected cross-contamination and a sequencing artifact, a later analysis removed 550 to 750 highly shared, low-generation-probability nucleotide sequences. A later analysis calculated a clonal expansion index for each public chain from normalized within-repertoire ranks of inferred template counts. Generation probabilities in a later analysis came from a VDJ recombination model fitted to out-of-frame rearrangements, and those results were checked against IGoR. In a later analysis, hypergeometric tests were used to score TCR-TCR, TCR-HLA and TCR-CMV co-occurrence, with a repertoire-size bias correction applied to TCR pairs. False discovery rates were estimated in a later analysis by permuting HLA or CMV assignments 20 times. In a later analysis, co-occurring TCRs were grouped using DBSCAN, with TCRdist sequence similarity added in when clustering inside HLA-allele-positive subsets. Co-occurrence clustering excluded repertoires with fewer than 30,000 or more than 120,000 public chains, plus five with anomalous nucleotide sharing. TCRdb took this table from immuneACCESS and kept in-frame rearrangements with V and J called. Such tables lack part of the clones; where checked against another copy, unresolved V genes explain under half of the gap, and the rest is unexplained. The DNA gave D and trimming, while V, J and clone size come from that table. The sample data list over 50,000 clones, and 60% to 80% of these were observed just once. The ten largest clonotypes hold around 2.5% of the sample.

The cohort was made up of several hundred healthy bone marrow donors. At the time of sampling, every cohort member was nominally healthy, though immune exposures that went unrecorded were likely present. The donor tested CMV seronegative, placing the donor among the 300 to 450 seronegative members of the cohort. Each donor provided a peripheral blood sample, and peripheral blood mononuclear cells were used for TCR beta sequencing. The Qiagen DNeasy Blood Extraction Kit was used to extract genomic DNA from the blood cell samples. The specimen was PBMCs. The chain is assembled from TRBV10-3 and TRBJ2-5; 6 matching bases give a weak D call of TRBD2. This clonotype was sampled from a female donor in good health and CMV-seronegative. The CDR3 region has the sequence CAISFTSRETQYF. The sequenced DNA is TGTGCCATCAGTTTCACTAGCCGGGAGACCCAGTACTTC.